Listed below are T cell receptor beta chains from one sample, sequenced in a study of T cell responses to AZD1222 COVID-19 vaccine. The assay was immunoSEQ multiplex PCR, and TCRdb's table has in-frame clones only and misses some. In the table there are under 200,000 clones, 80% to 95% of which are singletons. The input for sequencing was peripheral blood, taken on day 0 of AZD1222 vaccination. The receptors originated from an adult in good health. Both conserved end residues are part of each CDR3. Each record gives: J gene, V gene, clone size, D gene, CDR3 protein, CDR3 DNA. The D gene is left open where the match is weak. Clone size is stated in some rows and not others, as once, few, many or a class when expanded.

TRBJ2-1,TRBV27,.,.,CASSFPGQLNEQFF,TGTGCCAGCAGTTTTCCGGGACAACTAAATGAGCAGTTCTTC
TRBJ2-3,TRBV5-4,.,TRBD1,CASSFLVTGTASTDTQYF,TGTGCCAGCAGCTTCCTAGTTACCGGGACAGCCAGCACAGATACGCAGTATTTT
TRBJ1-1,TRBV11-1,.,.,CASSFSGETEAFF,TGTGCCAGCAGCTTTAGTGGAGAGACTGAAGCTTTCTTT
TRBJ1-1,TRBV4-1,.,.,CASSQVVRGGMSEAFF,TGCGCCAGCAGCCAAGTAGTCAGGGGAGGTATGTCTGAAGCTTTCTTT
TRBJ2-1,TRBV24-1,.,.,CATSSGTYNEQFF,TGTGCCACCAGTTCGGGGACCTACAATGAGCAGTTCTTC
TRBJ2-1,TRBV19,.,TRBD2,CASNGGRAPNEQFF,TGTGCCAGTAATGGCGGGAGGGCCCCCAATGAGCAGTTCTTC
TRBJ1-2,TRBV24-1,.,.,CATSDQGGYGYTF,TGTGCCACCAGTGATCAAGGGGGCTATGGCTACACCTTC
TRBJ1-2,TRBV10-3,.,.,CATARGGNYGYTF,TGTGCCACAGCCCGGGGGGGGAACTATGGCTACACCTTC
TRBJ1-5,TRBV18,.,.,CASSPGGNQPQHF,TGTGCCAGCTCACCAGGGGGCAATCAGCCCCAGCATTTT
TRBJ1-2,TRBV6-1,.,.,CASSYGGNYGYTF,TGTGCCAGCAGTTATGGGGGAAACTATGGCTACACCTTC
TRBJ2-1,TRBV18,.,.,CASSPPGDNEQFF,TGTGCCAGCTCACCACCGGGGGACAATGAGCAGTTCTTC
TRBJ1-2,TRBV5-1,.,.,CASSPGQSYGYTF,TGCGCCAGCAGCCCCGGACAGAGCTATGGCTACACCTTC
TRBJ2-3,TRBV10-3,.,.,CAISESFGSTDTQYF,TGTGCCATCAGTGAGTCTTTCGGGAGCACAGATACGCAGTATTTT
TRBJ1-4,TRBV18,few,.,CASSPQGGTNEKLFF,TGTGCCAGCTCACCACAGGGGGGAACTAATGAAAAACTGTTTTTT
TRBJ1-2,TRBV11-2,.,.,CASSFTGVSTF,TGTGCCAGCAGCTTTACAGGTGTGTCCACCTTC
TRBJ1-1,TRBV27,.,TRBD1,CASSSGTENTEAFF,TGTGCCAGCAGTTCCGGGACAGAGAACACTGAAGCTTTCTTT
TRBJ1-3,TRBV5-1,.,.,CASSRISNGEGNTIYF,TGCGCCAGCAGTCGGATCTCGAACGGCGAGGGAAACACCATATATTTT
TRBJ1-1,TRBV27,.,.,CASSLMGGNTEAFF,TGTGCCAGCAGTTTAATGGGTGGCAACACTGAAGCTTTCTTT
TRBJ1-1,TRBV14,.,TRBD1,CASSPQNRGLGPLDTEAFF,TGTGCCAGCAGCCCTCAAAACAGGGGCCTAGGGCCTTTGGACACTGAAGCTTTCTTT
TRBJ2-2,TRBV28,.,.,CASRFGGRTGELFF,TGTGCCAGCAGATTTGGAGGGCGCACCGGGGAGCTGTTTTTT
TRBJ2-7,TRBV19,.,TRBD2,CASSSTSGSYEQYF,TGTGCCAGTAGCTCGACTAGCGGAAGCTACGAGCAGTACTTC
TRBJ1-5,TRBV27,.,TRBD1,CASRQGATNQPQHF,TGTGCCAGCAGACAGGGGGCCACCAATCAGCCCCAGCATTTT
TRBJ1-4,TRBV3-1/TRBV3-2,.,.,CASSQRGFNEKLFF,TGTGCCAGCAGCCAAAGGGGGTTTAATGAAAAACTGTTTTTT
TRBJ2-2,TRBV27,.,.,CASSTKRDTGELFF,TGTGCCAGCAGTACCAAGAGAGACACCGGGGAGCTGTTTTTT
TRBJ2-1,TRBV6-4,.,TRBD2,CASRLGLAGHNEQFF,TGTGCCAGCAGGCTGGGACTAGCGGGGCACAATGAGCAGTTCTTC
TRBJ2-5,TRBV7-9,once,.,CASSLALGGETQYF,TGTGCCAGCAGCTTAGCACTTGGTGGGGAGACCCAGTACTTC
TRBJ1-1,TRBV6-5,once,.,CASWSLPRTFF,TGTGCCAGCTGGAGTCTTCCGAGGACTTTCTTT
TRBJ2-3,TRBV7-8,.,TRBD2,CASSFLAGGADTQYF,TGTGCCAGCAGCTTCCTAGCGGGAGGAGCAGATACGCAGTATTTT
TRBJ2-5,TRBV7-6,.,TRBD2,CASSSQTSGGLQQETQYF,TGTGCCAGCAGCTCCCAGACTAGCGGGGGGCTCCAACAAGAGACCCAGTACTTC
TRBJ1-6,TRBV5-4,.,TRBD1,CASSQPQDRGLSSPLHF,TGTGCCAGCAGCCAACCTCAGGACAGGGGGCTTTCTTCACCCCTCCACTTT
TRBJ1-2,TRBV27,once,.,CASSFHTNYGYTF,TGTGCCAGCAGTTTTCATACTAACTATGGCTACACCTTC
TRBJ2-3,TRBV6-1,.,.,CASSEGVARMDTQYF,TGTGCCAGCAGTGAAGGGGTAGCCCGAATGGATACGCAGTATTTT
TRBJ2-1,TRBV7-9,once,.,CASSPVGALGTPSKNEQFF,TGTGCCAGCAGCCCGGTTGGAGCTTTAGGGACCCCTAGTAAGAATGAGCAGTTCTTC
TRBJ2-3,TRBV6-5,.,TRBD2,CASSLGLAGNTDTQYF,TGTGCCAGCAGTTTGGGACTAGCGGGGAACACAGATACGCAGTATTTT
TRBJ2-7,TRBV19,few,.,CASSIQGSSYEQYF,TGTGCCAGTAGTATTCAGGGAAGCTCCTACGAGCAGTACTTC
TRBJ1-2,TRBV21-1,.,.,CASSKVPRQYYGYTF,TGTGCCAGCAGCAAAGTCCCCAGACAGTACTATGGCTACACCTTC
TRBJ1-1,TRBV10-2,.,TRBD1,CASRQQGANTEAFF,TGCGCCAGCAGGCAACAGGGGGCGAACACTGAAGCTTTCTTT
TRBJ2-2,TRBV11-3,.,TRBD1,CASSSITGGPGELFF,TGTGCCAGCAGCTCTATCACAGGGGGCCCCGGGGAGCTGTTTTTT
TRBJ1-3,TRBV5-1,.,.,CASSAADGNTIYF,TGCGCCAGCAGCGCGGCGGATGGAAACACCATATATTTT
TRBJ2-7,TRBV24-1,once,.,CATSDLRGEEQYF,TGTGCCACCAGTGATTTAAGGGGAGAAGAGCAGTACTTC
TRBJ2-3,TRBV12-1,.,.,CASSSGLAGTDTQYF,TGTGCCAGCAGCTCGGGACTAGCGGGCACAGATACGCAGTATTTT
TRBJ2-1,TRBV5-1,.,TRBD2,CASSWGLAGTGNEQFF,TGCGCCAGCAGCTGGGGACTAGCGGGGACGGGCAATGAGCAGTTCTTC
TRBJ2-7,TRBV4-1,once,TRBD1,CASSQGPPGQGAIWQYF,TGCGCCAGCAGCCAAGGCCCCCCGGGACAGGGGGCGATTTGGCAGTACTTC
TRBJ2-7,TRBV6-5,.,.,CASSPQGHHYEQYF,TGTGCCAGCAGTCCACAGGGTCATCACTACGAGCAGTACTTC
TRBJ2-7,TRBV18,.,TRBD1,CASSPGTVSSYEQYF,TGTGCCAGCTCACCAGGGACAGTGAGCTCCTACGAGCAGTACTTC
TRBJ2-1,TRBV24-1,.,.,CATSDTGSSYNEQFF,TGTGCCACCAGTGATACAGGGAGCTCCTACAATGAGCAGTTCTTC
TRBJ1-2,TRBV5-6,.,.,CASSLDENSELHGYTF,TGTGCCAGCAGCTTGGATGAGAACAGCGAGTTACATGGCTACACCTTC
TRBJ1-2,TRBV6-5,.,TRBD1,CASRGQGAYYGYTF,TGTGCCAGCAGGGGACAGGGGGCGTACTATGGCTACACCTTC
TRBJ1-1,TRBV6-5,.,.,CASSSYPNTEAFF,TGTGCCAGCAGTTCATACCCGAACACTGAAGCTTTCTTT
TRBJ2-5,TRBV11-2,.,.,CASRLEEETQYF,TGTGCCAGCAGACTTGAAGAGGAGACCCAGTACTTC
TRBJ2-5,TRBV18,few,TRBD2,CASSPPGLQETQYF,TGTGCCAGCTCACCACCGGGACTACAAGAGACCCAGTACTTC
TRBJ1-5,TRBV14,.,.,CASSLGNQPQHF,TGTGCCAGCAGCCTGGGGAATCAGCCCCAGCATTTT
TRBJ2-1,TRBV3-1/TRBV3-2,.,.,CASSSLGPTPTNEQFF,TGTGCCAGCAGCTCGCTTGGGCCCACCCCAACCAATGAGCAGTTCTTC
TRBJ1-2,TRBV5-5,.,.,CASSYGGPTTGYTF,TGTGCCAGCAGCTACGGAGGCCCAACTACTGGCTACACCTTC
TRBJ2-3,TRBV4-2,.,.,CASSQDLARGSSTDTQYF,TGTGCCAGCAGCCAAGATTTGGCAAGAGGGTCTAGCACAGATACGCAGTATTTT
TRBJ1-2,TRBV3-1/TRBV3-2,.,TRBD1,CASSQVGQGNYGYTF,TGTGCCAGCAGCCAGGTGGGACAGGGGAACTATGGCTACACCTTC